The 27 T cell receptor beta chains below were found in one sample sequenced in a study of metastatic and nonmetastatic thyroid tumors. There were no patients who had received any treatment before thyroid surgery. MiXCR reprocessed the PCR reads for TCRdb. The sample carries around 15,000 clones, 22% recorded once. Sequenced material: adjacent normal tissue. The receptors derive from a female donor with papillary thyroid cancer or a benign thyroid nodule (not recorded which). Some clones in this sample may be carry-over from other donors' samples.

This clone has more than one count but fewer than ten. The V and J genes are TRBV20-1 and TRBJ2-7; 7 nucleotides agree with TRBD2. Germline values: CDR1 DFQATT, CDR2 SNEGSKA (reference sequence). V lost 5 bases, J lost 4 bases, and 5 bases stayed unmatched. CDR3 size: 12 residues. CDR3 sequence: CSAWGGSYEQYF. In DNA, the CDR3 is TGCAGTGCTTGGGGCGGGAGTTACGAGCAGTACTTC.

This clone turned up a few times. V and J are TRBV20-1 and TRBJ2-1, with TRBD2 identical over 12 bases. J lost 3 bases, V lost 4 bases, and 4 bases had no gene match. The CDR3 sequence is 15 residues long. Germline CDR1 DFQATT, CDR2 SNEGSKA (reference sequence). DNA of the CDR3: TGCAGTGCTACCGGACTAGCGGGGAGCTACAATGAGCAGTTCTTC. It yields the protein CSATGLAGSYNEQFF.

Many counts were recorded for this clone. V is TRBV11-2 and J is TRBJ2-1, with 9 bases lining up with TRBD1. CDR3 length equals 15 residues. The germline V gene encodes CDR1 SGHAT and CDR2 FQNNGV. With V trimmed by 4 bases and J by 5 bases, 6 bases remained unmatched. DNA of the CDR3: TGTGCCAGCAGCTCCGGGACAGGGTCTCACAATGAGCAGTTCTTC. This sequence encodes CASSSGTGSHNEQFF.

This clone was recorded a few times. The gene calls are TRBV20-1 and TRBJ1-6, with a tentative D call TRBD1 (6 bases). Deletions cut 2 bases from V and 8 bases from J, with 13 bases between. CDR1 is DFQATT and CDR2 is SNEGSKA in the germline V gene (reference sequence). The CDR3 contains 14 residues. CDR3 amino acids: CSARTGTSDSPLHF. In DNA form, the CDR3 reads TGCAGTGCTAGAACCGGGACATCGGATTCACCCCTCCACTTT.

CDR3 sequence reads: CASSRDRGTGELFF. The DNA for the CDR3 is TGCGCCAGCAGTCGGGACAGGGGTACCGGGGAGCTGTTTTTT. The V gene is TRBV5-1, the J gene TRBJ2-2; the match to TRBD1 covers 10 bases. Trimming removed 5 bases from V and 5 bases from J; junction bases left unmatched: 3. The length of the CDR3 is 14 residues. The germline V gene has CDR1 SGHRS and CDR2 YFSETQ.

This clone was found a few times. The rearrangement links TRBV6-5 to TRBJ2-1, with 7 bases that match TRBD1. Trimming took 3 bases from V and 7 from J; bases not matched to a gene: 3. Germline-derived CDR1 and CDR2 are MNHEY and SVGAGI. This CDR3 is built from 13 residues. The CDR3 here is CASSYKQGNEQFF. Written as DNA, the CDR3 is TGTGCCAGCAGTTATAAACAGGGGAATGAGCAGTTCTTC.

This chain connects TRBV10-3 to TRBJ1-3; the D is unclear. CDR3 size: 14 residues. Germline loops: CDR1 ENHRY, CDR2 SYGVKD. Trimming shortened V by 3 bases and J by 1 base, and 7 bases separated the two germline ends. The CDR3 DNA sequence: TGTGCCATCAGTGAAGATCGTTCTGGAAACACCATATATTTT. Its protein product is CAISEDRSGNTIYF.

The chain has TRBV20-1 and TRBJ2-3; 12 bases agree with TRBD2. Germline V gene lookup returns CDR1 DFQATT and CDR2 SNEGSKA (reference sequence). V gave up 6 bases and J gave up 4 bases; unmatched junction bases: 8. The CDR3 is 15 residues long. The CDR3 region is CSARWASGRADTQYF. The DNA for the CDR3 is TGCAGTGCCCGGTGGGCTAGCGGGAGGGCAGATACGCAGTATTTT.

J is TRBJ2-1 and V is TRBV5-1, with 7 bases matching TRBD1. The CDR3 is 15 residues long. With 4 bases clipped from V and 6 bases from J, the junction kept 10 bases outside the gene matches. CDR1 is SGHRS, CDR2 YFSETQ, per germline. In nucleotides, the CDR3 is TGCGCCAGCAGCCCACAGGGGTTCTCGATCAATGAGCAGTTCTTC. Its protein is CASSPQGFSINEQFF.

The chain has TRBV30 and TRBJ1-6; D gene uncertain. Trimming removed 1 base from V and 7 bases from J, with 5 bases in between. The CDR3 totals 12 residues. CDR1 is GTSNPN and CDR2 is SVGIG in the germline V gene (reference sequence). The CDR3 sequence: CAWSEDNSPLHF. CDR3 DNA: TGTGCCTGGAGTGAGGACAATTCACCCCTCCACTTT.

This clone was counted between two and nine times. The chain has TRBV2 and TRBJ2-7; D not resolved. The V gene lost 6 bases and the J gene lost 2 bases, with 8 bases spanning the gap. This CDR3 comprises 12 residues. The V gene's germline CDR1 is SNHLY and CDR2 FYNNEI. CDR3 in amino acids: CASRPQAYEQYF. DNA of the CDR3: TGTGCCAGCAGACCTCAGGCCTACGAGCAGTACTTC.

This sequence joins TRBV28 and TRBJ2-1; possibly TRBD2 for D (6 bases). This CDR3 region has 14 residues. Germline assignment: CDR1 MDHEN and CDR2 SYDVKM. The V end was cut by 6 bases, the J end by 1 base, with 10 bases between. CDR3 sequence (DNA): TGTGCCAGCAGACGGGACTTATCCTACAATGAGCAGTTCTTC. Protein: CASRRDLSYNEQFF.

The CDR3 here is CASIPDSSLYNEQFF. The CDR3 bases are TGTGCCAGCATCCCCGACTCCTCCCTCTACAATGAGCAGTTCTTC. This chain links TRBV28 with TRBJ2-1; D uncertain. V gave up 7 bases and J gave up 3 bases, with 16 bases separating them. The CDR3 is made up of 15 amino acids. The V gene's germline CDR1 is MDHEN and CDR2 SYDVKM.

This clone was detected a few times. This chain links TRBV29-1 with TRBJ2-3; maybe TRBD2 (6 bases). CDR1 SQVTM and CDR2 ANQGSEA come from the germline V gene. V dropped 4 bases and J dropped 5 bases, with 7 bases sitting between them. This CDR3 has 11 residues. The CDR3 DNA is TGCAGCGTTGGGGAGGTAGATACGCAGTATTTT. Translation: CSVGEVDTQYF.

This clone was counted between two and nine times. The V call is TRBV2, the J call TRBJ1-1, with D unresolved. The germline V gene has CDR1 SNHLY and CDR2 FYNNEI. Trimming shortened V by 3 bases and J by 6 bases, and 8 bases separated the two germline ends. The CDR3 contains 12 residues. The CDR3 DNA reads TGTGCCAGCAGTGATGCCCGAGCTGAAGCTTTCTTT. It translates to CASSDARAEAFF.

Here the CDR3 DNA reads TGCGCCAGTAGGACCCGAGTCCAAGAGACCCAGTACTTC. Translated, it gives CASRTRVQETQYF. V is TRBV5-1 and J is TRBJ2-5, with D unresolved. CDR3 size: 13 residues. The V end was cut by 8 bases, the J end by 1 base, with 12 bases between. Germline V gives CDR1 SGHRS, CDR2 YFSETQ. The full variable domain, in which reference TRBV5-1 and TRBJ2-5 provide the parts outside the CDR3, is KAGVTQTPRYLIKTRGQQVTLSCSPISGHRSVSWYQQTPGQGLQFLFEYFSETQRNKGNFPGRFSGRQFSNSRSEMNVSTLELGDSALYLCASRTRVQETQYFGPGTRLLVL.

In its sample, this clone was seen a few times. The chain is built from TRBV12-3 or TRBV12-4 and TRBJ2-3; 7 bases align to TRBD2. Trimming removed 4 bases from V and 2 bases from J; junction bases left unmatched: 6. This CDR3 spans 15 amino acids. DNA for the CDR3: TGTGCCAGCAGTTCGTTGGCGGGAGTCACAGATACGCAGTATTTT. It specifies CASSSLAGVTDTQYF.

CDR3 loop: CSASIGGLYNEQFF. CDR3 DNA sequence: TGCAGTGCTAGTATCGGGGGACTCTACAATGAGCAGTTCTTC. The J gene is TRBJ2-1, the V gene TRBV20-1; possibly TRBD2 for D (6 bases). Trimming pared 3 bases from V and 3 bases from J, leaving 12 bases between. The CDR3 runs 14 residues. From germline, CDR1 is DFQATT and CDR2 SNEGSKA (reference sequence).

The J gene is TRBJ2-7, the V gene TRBV28; a possible D gene is TRBD2 (6 bases). The CDR3 sequence is 15 residues long. Germline V gene lookup returns CDR1 MDHEN and CDR2 SYDVKM. V lost 2 bases to trimming and J lost 0 bases, with 11 bases between them. In DNA form, the CDR3 reads TGTGCCAGCAGTTTAGAGCCTAGCGACTCCTACGAGCAGTACTTC. Protein product: CASSLEPSDSYEQYF. Looking up the rest from reference TRBV28 and TRBJ2-7 gives the full variable domain: DVKVTQSSRYLVKRTGEKVFLECVQDMDHENMFWYRQDPGLGLRLIYFSYDVKMKEKGDIPEGYSVSREKKERFSLILESASTNQTSMYLCASSLEPSDSYEQYFGPGTRLTVT.

There are a few counts of this clone. V is TRBV6-1 and J is TRBJ1-1; a weak D match, TRBD1 (5 bases). V lost 8 bases and J lost 5, with 18 bases in between. The germline V gene encodes CDR1 MNHNS and CDR2 SASEGT. There are 14 residues in the CDR3. The CDR3 DNA reads TGTGCCAGCCTCGGTGGGGGAGAGAGGACTGAAGCTTTCTTT. Its translation is CASLGGGERTEAFF.

This clone appeared a few times. This chain uses TRBV7-9 with TRBJ2-7; D not resolved. The length of the CDR3 is 15 residues. CDR1 is SEHNR and CDR2 is FQNEAQ in the germline V gene (reference sequence). With 5 bases removed from V and 3 bases from J, the gap between germline ends came to 17 bases. CDR3 loop: CASSLTGPAFYEQYF. The CDR3 nucleotides read TGTGCCAGCAGCCTTACCGGTCCAGCCTTCTACGAGCAGTACTTC.

V gene TRBV28 combines with J gene TRBJ2-3; TRBD1 matches at 9 bases. Germline V gene sequence: CDR1 MDHEN, CDR2 SYDVKM. CDR3 length: 15 amino acids. V lost 6 bases, J lost 1 base, and 5 bases stayed unmatched. The CDR3 nucleotides read TGTGCCAGCAGCCGAGGACAGGGGCGCACAGATACGCAGTATTTT. Translating gives CASSRGQGRTDTQYF.

In this sample, this clone turned up a few times. This chain uses TRBV5-8 with TRBJ2-7; 14 positions agree with TRBD2. This CDR3 comprises 14 residues. Germline CDR1 SGHTS, CDR2 YDEGEE. The V and J ends lost 4 bases and 4 bases, in that order; junction bases with no gene match: 1. The CDR3 here is CASSRLAGGYEQYF. DNA for the CDR3: TGTGCCAGCAGCCGACTAGCGGGAGGGTACGAGCAGTACTTC.

This clone has only a few counts. The chain joins TRBV28 to TRBJ1-1; 7 positions match TRBD1. The CDR3 extends over 16 amino acids. After removal of 4 bases from V and 0 bases from J, the junction contained 8 bases not matched to a gene. Germline values: CDR1 MDHEN, CDR2 SYDVKM. The CDR3: CASSSILGQMNTEAFF. The CDR3 DNA follows: TGTGCCAGCAGTTCTATATTGGGACAGATGAACACTGAAGCTTTCTTT.

J is TRBJ2-7 and V is TRBV16, with unresolved D. Germline CDR1 reads KGHSY; CDR2 reads FQNENV. The germline V and J ends were trimmed by 2 bases and 1 base, with 9 bases remaining between them. The CDR3 is 14 amino acids. CDR3 nucleotides: TGTGCCAGCAGCCAAGCAGGTTCTTCCTACGAGCAGTACTTC. This translates into CASSQAGSSYEQYF.

The rearrangement links TRBV7-2 to TRBJ2-2, with D possibly TRBD2 on 5 matching bases. V shed 1 base and J shed 8 bases, with 11 bases lying between them. The CDR3 totals 14 residues. CDR1 is SGHTA and CDR2 is FQGNSA in the germline V gene. This CDR3 reads CASSLGRAGGELFF. The CDR3, as DNA: TGTGCCAGCAGCTTAGGACGTGCGGGTGGGGAGCTGTTTTTT.

In this sample, this clone turned up a few times. One end of the junction fails to match germline, which may point to a read error. The chain uses TRBV27 and TRBJ1-1; D not resolved. This CDR3 comprises 13 residues. Germline V gene lookup returns CDR1 MNHEY and CDR2 SMNVEV (reference sequence). The CDR3 loop is CASSLTASTEDFF. DNA for the CDR3: TGTGCCAGCAGTTTAACAGCGAGTACTGAAGATTTCTTT.